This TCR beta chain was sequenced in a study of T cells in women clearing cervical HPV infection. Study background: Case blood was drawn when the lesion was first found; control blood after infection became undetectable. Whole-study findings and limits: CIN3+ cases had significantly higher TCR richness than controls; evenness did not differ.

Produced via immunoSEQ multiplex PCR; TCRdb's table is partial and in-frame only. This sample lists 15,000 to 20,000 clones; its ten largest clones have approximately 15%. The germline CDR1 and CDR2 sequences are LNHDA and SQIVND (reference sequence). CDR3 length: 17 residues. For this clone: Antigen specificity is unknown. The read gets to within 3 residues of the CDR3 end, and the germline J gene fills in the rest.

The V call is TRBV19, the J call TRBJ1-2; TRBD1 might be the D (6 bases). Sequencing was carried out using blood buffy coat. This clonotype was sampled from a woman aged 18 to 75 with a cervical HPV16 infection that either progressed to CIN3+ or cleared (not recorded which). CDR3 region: CASSIEEDRLSSYDYTF. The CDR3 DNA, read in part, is TGTGCCAGTAGTATAGAAGAGGACAGACTAAGCTCCTACGAC.